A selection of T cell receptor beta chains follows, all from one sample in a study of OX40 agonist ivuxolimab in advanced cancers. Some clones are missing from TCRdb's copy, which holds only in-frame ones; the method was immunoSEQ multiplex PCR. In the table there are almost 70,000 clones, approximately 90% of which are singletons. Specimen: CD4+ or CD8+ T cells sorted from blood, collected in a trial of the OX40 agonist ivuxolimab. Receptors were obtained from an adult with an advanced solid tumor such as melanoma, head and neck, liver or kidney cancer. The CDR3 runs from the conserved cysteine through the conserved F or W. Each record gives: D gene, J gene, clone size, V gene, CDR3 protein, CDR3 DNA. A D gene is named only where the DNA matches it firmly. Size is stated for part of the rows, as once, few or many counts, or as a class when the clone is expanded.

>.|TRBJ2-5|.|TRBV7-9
CASTLAGAVGSKETQYF
TGTGCCAGCACCTTGGCCGGGGCAGTAGGAAGCAAAGAGACCCAGTACTTC
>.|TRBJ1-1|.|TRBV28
CASSLNSLQLEAFF
TGTGCCAGCAGTTTGAACAGCCTTCAATTAGAAGCTTTCTTT
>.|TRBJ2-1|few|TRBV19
CASSTPRGGAYNEQFF
TGTGCCAGTAGTACCCCCCGAGGGGGGGCCTACAATGAGCAGTTCTTC
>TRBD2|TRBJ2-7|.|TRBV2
CASSETSDGEQYF
TGTGCCAGCAGTGAGACTAGCGACGGCGAGCAGTACTTC
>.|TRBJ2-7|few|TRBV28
CASSFFDEQYF
TGTGCCAGCAGTTTCTTCGACGAGCAGTACTTC
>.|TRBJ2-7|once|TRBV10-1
CASSPGGERKYF
TGCGCCAGCAGTCCCGGGGGTGAAAGGAAGTACTTC
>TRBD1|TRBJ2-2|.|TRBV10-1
CASSPGGTGELFF
TGCGCCAGCAGCCCAGGGGGTACCGGGGAGCTGTTTTTT
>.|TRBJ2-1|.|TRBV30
CAWSSGYNEQFF
TGTGCCTGGAGTAGCGGCTACAATGAGCAGTTCTTC
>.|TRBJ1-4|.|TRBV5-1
CASSMVGSQNEKLFF
TGCGCCAGCAGCATGGTGGGCAGCCAGAATGAAAAACTGTTTTTT
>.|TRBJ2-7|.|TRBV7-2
CASSLGGSGYEQYF
TGTGCCAGCAGCTTAGGGGGGAGTGGGTACGAGCAGTACTTC
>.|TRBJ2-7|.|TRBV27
CASRLNRATPYEQYF
TGTGCCAGCAGACTTAACAGGGCCACGCCGTACGAGCAGTACTTC
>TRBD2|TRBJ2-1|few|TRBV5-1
CASSAEPRRLAGGSSYNEQFF
TGCGCCAGCAGCGCCGAGCCTAGACGACTAGCGGGAGGGAGCTCCTACAATGAGCAGTTCTTC
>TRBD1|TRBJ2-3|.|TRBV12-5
CASGQGQGDTDTQYF
TGTGCTAGTGGTCAGGGACAGGGGGATACAGATACGCAGTATTTT
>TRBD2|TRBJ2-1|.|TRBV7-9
CASSLYGGSQNEQFF
TGTGCCAGCAGCTTGTACGGCGGGAGTCAGAATGAGCAGTTCTTC
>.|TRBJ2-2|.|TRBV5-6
CASSPVQRGTGELFF
TGTGCCAGCAGCCCGGTCCAACGGGGCACCGGGGAGCTGTTTTTT
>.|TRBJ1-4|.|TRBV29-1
CSVRQGGATNEKLFF
TGCAGCGTGAGGCAGGGAGGGGCGACTAATGAAAAACTGTTTTTT
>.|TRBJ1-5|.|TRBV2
CASSESSSAYSNQPQHF
TGTGCCAGCAGTGAAAGCTCTTCAGCCTATAGCAATCAGCCCCAGCATTTT
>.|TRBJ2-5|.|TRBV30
CAWRRDQRLQETQYF
TGTGCCTGGCGGAGGGACCAGAGACTCCAAGAGACCCAGTACTTC
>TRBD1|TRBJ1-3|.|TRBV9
CASSVADRVSGNTIYF
TGTGCCAGCAGCGTAGCGGACAGGGTCTCTGGAAACACCATATATTTT
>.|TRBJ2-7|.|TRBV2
CASSGGFYEQYF
TGTGCCAGCAGTGGAGGGTTCTACGAGCAGTACTTC
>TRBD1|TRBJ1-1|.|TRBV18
CASSSDRGNTEAFF
TGTGCCAGCTCATCGGACAGGGGCAACACTGAAGCTTTCTTT
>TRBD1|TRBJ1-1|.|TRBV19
CASSTPRTGRETEAFF
TGTGCCAGTAGTACCCCAAGGACAGGGCGGGAAACTGAAGCTTTCTTT
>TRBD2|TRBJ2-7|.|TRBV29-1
CSAGGVAGTYEQYF
TGCAGCGCTGGGGGGGTAGCGGGAACCTACGAGCAGTACTTC
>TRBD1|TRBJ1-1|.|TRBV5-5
CASSPGRQGAPMNTEAFF
TGTGCCAGCAGCCCGGGTCGGCAGGGGGCACCCATGAACACTGAAGCTTTCTTT
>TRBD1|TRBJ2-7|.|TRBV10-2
CASRLQGYEQYF
TGCGCCAGCCGGTTACAGGGGTACGAGCAGTACTTC
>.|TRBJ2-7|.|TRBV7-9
CASSRGTVYEQYF
TGTGCCAGCAGCCGCGGGACTGTATACGAGCAGTACTTC
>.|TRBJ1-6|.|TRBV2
CASMSNSPLHF
TGTGCCAGCATGTCAAATTCACCCCTCCACTTT
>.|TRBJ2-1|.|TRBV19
CASSPPGAGSYNEQFF
TGTGCCAGTAGCCCACCCGGAGCGGGTTCCTACAATGAGCAGTTCTTC
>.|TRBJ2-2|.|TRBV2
CASSSFVPTGELFF
TGTGCCAGCAGTTCCTTCGTCCCCACCGGGGAGCTGTTTTTT
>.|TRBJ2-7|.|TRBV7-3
CASSLRAAYEQYF
TGTGCCAGCAGCTTGCGCGCAGCCTACGAGCAGTACTTC
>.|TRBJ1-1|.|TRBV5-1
CASSPSDRNTEAFF
TGCGCCAGCAGCCCTTCGGACAGGAACACTGAAGCTTTCTTT
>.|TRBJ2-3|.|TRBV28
CASSSYFRDGSTDTQYF
TGTGCCAGCAGTTCCTATTTTAGGGACGGAAGCACAGATACGCAGTATTTT
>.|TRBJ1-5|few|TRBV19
CASSGAFGGQPQHF
TGTGCCAGTAGTGGAGCGTTCGGGGGTCAGCCCCAGCATTTT
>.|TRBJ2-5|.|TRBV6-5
CASSYSWVSETQYF
TGTGCCAGCAGTTACTCTTGGGTGAGCGAGACCCAGTACTTC
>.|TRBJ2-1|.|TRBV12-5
CASGLVRTSSYNEQFF
TGTGCTAGTGGTTTGGTACGCACAAGCTCCTACAATGAGCAGTTCTTC
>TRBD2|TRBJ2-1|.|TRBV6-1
CASSELGTSGSQYNEQFF
TGTGCCAGCAGTGAACTCGGGACTAGCGGGAGTCAATACAATGAGCAGTTCTTC
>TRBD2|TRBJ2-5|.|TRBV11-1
CASSFPSGRFQETQYF
TGTGCCAGCAGCTTCCCTAGCGGGAGGTTCCAAGAGACCCAGTACTTC
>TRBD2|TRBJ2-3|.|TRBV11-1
CASSLWLAGGTDTQYF
TGTGCCAGCAGCTTATGGCTAGCGGGAGGGACAGATACGCAGTATTTT
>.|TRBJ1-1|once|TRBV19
CASSSRAGEAFF
TGTGCCAGTTCCTCGAGGGCGGGTGAAGCTTTCTTT
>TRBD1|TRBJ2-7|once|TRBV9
CASSETRDSGQYF
TGTGCCAGCAGCGAGACTCGGGACAGCGGGCAGTACTTC
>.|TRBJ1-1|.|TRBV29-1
CSVVSGGPLITEAFF
TGCAGCGTTGTATCTGGGGGGCCGTTAATCACTGAAGCTTTCTTT
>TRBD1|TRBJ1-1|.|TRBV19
CASSKDDRVGNTEAFF
TGTGCCAGTAGTAAGGACGACAGGGTCGGAAACACTGAAGCTTTCTTT
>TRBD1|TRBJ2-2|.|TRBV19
CASSIAGGASGELFF
TGTGCCAGTAGTATTGCAGGGGGCGCGTCCGGGGAGCTGTTTTTT